Reported below is one T cell receptor (beta chain). The clone's antigen remains unknown. No quality values exist for individual bases; no much larger clone is one base distant. The sample is drawn from a study of cytomegalovirus exposure and HLA in healthy donors (dated by TCRdb to the late 2010s). Background on the whole study: An earlier analysis of several hundred of the donors reported 276 Gb of sequence data and 95 million to 120 million unique TCR beta sequences obtained from about 180 million T cells. Several DR-DQ haplotypes were handled as single units for association and clustering because linkage in the cohort was strong. To study patterns of TCR occurrence, a later analysis re-analyzed previously published TCR beta repertoires from under 750 donors and added high-resolution HLA genotyping. The study profiled the T cell repertoires of 666 subjects by immunosequencing and related them to cytomegalovirus serostatus. A later genetic analysis used genome-wide SNP genotypes for about three fifths of the 666 donors, treating that subset as a discovery cohort. Of the roughly 420 genotyped donors, less than 85% were placed in the genetic ancestry cluster associated with self-reported Caucasian donors. Across approximately 420 genotyped donors of the cohort, an average of approximately 200,000 unique TCR beta nucleotide sequences per donor were sequenced, and around 20% of those sequences were non-productive. Both class I and class II loci were covered by HLA typing, at four-digit resolution. Around 320 gigabases of sequencing data and 70 million to 85 million unique TCR sequences were included in an early release covering roughly 600 HLA-typed donors. Rather than using new phenotypic data, the later analysis identified candidate immune exposures from TCR beta sequences and from how often those sequences occurred across donors. An earlier analysis of fewer than 700 of the donors applied high-throughput TCR beta sequencing to assess whether each TCR beta V gene segment acted as functional or pseudogenic. Donor age, sex, ethnicity and CMV serostatus were compiled together with the repertoire data. The study aimed to test whether cataloging public T cell receptors could reveal signatures of past pathogen exposure. The number of donors typed differed by locus, with about 629-640 for A, B, C, DRB1 and DQB1, around 500 for DQA1, over 600 for DPA1, and 472 for DPB1. Besides the first cohort of roughly 640 subjects, a separate validation cohort made up of 120 or so different subjects was used. Every repertoire in the discovery cohort had been generated on one and the same sequencing platform. To predict cytomegalovirus infection status, the study brought together high-throughput TCR immunosequencing, statistical association of individual TCRs with disease status, and machine learning. The research as a whole found: Compared with equally common non-associated chains, HLA-associated TCR beta chains in a later analysis were more clonally expanded and had lower generation probabilities. Roughly uniform sequencing depth across donors was assumed in presence/absence analyses, although this assumption may not hold. A later analysis found that most CMV-associated TCR beta chains appeared HLA-restricted, with HLA associations seemingly driven largely by CMV exposure. CMV serostatus was the only immune exposure information available for the cohort. A group of highly shared sequence variants was considered likely to be a technical artifact of the sequencing pipeline. In a later analysis, TCR association rates were found to vary across HLA loci, with the most associated TCRs seen for DRB1 alleles and the fewest for HLA-C alleles. The classifier was reported to diagnose cytomegalovirus status with high specificity and sensitivity in both the original cohort and the validation cohort. A further reported finding was that TCR beta sequences accurately predicted the HLA-A and HLA-B alleles for most subjects in the first cohort. In a later genetic analysis, a missense DCLRE1C variant was associated with V-gene and J-gene trimming of TCR beta chains, and the association was replicated in an independent cohort. A later genetic analysis reported fewer N-insertions in productive TCRs among donors in an Asian-associated ancestry cluster than the roughly 650-donor mean. Three of the identified cytomegalovirus-associated TCR beta chains were confirmed in vitro to be specific for cytomegalovirus antigens. The authors suggested that the approach could potentially be extended to other disease states and immunological phenotypes. An earlier analysis of 587 of the donors showed that most TCR beta V segments appeared in productive rearrangements either about 87% or about 30% of the time, which broadly matched IMGT annotations. When HLA alleles, especially DR and DQ, strongly co-occurred, TCR associations were difficult to assign to individual alleles. A total of around 150 TCR beta chains were listed by the study as associated with cytomegalovirus. HLA typing was unavailable for some donors at each locus, so association tests used only the typed subset. At a false discovery rate of 0.05, a later analysis linked some 18,000 TCR beta sequences to specific HLA alleles. The earlier analysis of approximately 540 of the donors excluded some 16 rarely observed V segments, including chromosome 9 orphons, because counts were too low. Only TCR beta chains were sequenced in this cohort, and the absence of alpha or paired-chain data limited detectable features. Correlated functional status among segregating V segments might reflect linkage disequilibrium, but an unknown experimental factor could not be ruled out. Most TCR sequences were observed very rarely across donors, whereas some public TCRs were present in many individuals. According to a later analysis, parvovirus B19, influenza, CMV and Epstein-Barr virus appeared linked to several top co-occurrence clusters.

The cohort consisted of 600 or so healthy bone marrow donors. At the time of sampling, all cohort members were nominally healthy, though unrecorded immune exposures were likely present. The donor was CMV seropositive and was included in the group of 270 or so seropositive cohort members. A peripheral blood sample was provided by each donor, and peripheral blood mononuclear cells were used for TCR beta sequencing. The Qiagen DNeasy Blood Extraction Kit was used to extract genomic DNA from the blood cell samples. Receptor amplification or capture employed the immunoSEQ multiplex PCR assay. The multiplex PCR relied on a mix of 60 forward primers for TCR Vbeta segments and 13 reverse primers for TCR Jbeta segments. Amplification of the CDR3 region of rearranged TCR beta genes was performed with a multiplex PCR assay on genomic DNA. Amplified TCR beta libraries were sequenced as 87-base-pair reads on the Illumina HiSeq System. In the authors' own workflow: A later analysis counted tens of millions of unique TCR beta chains across the 550 to 700 repertoires, and 10 million to 12 million of these chains were shared by at least two donors. Raw reads were error-corrected and collapsed into unique sequences with a nearest-neighbor algorithm that merged closely related sequences to remove PCR and sequencing errors. Alignment of CDR3 sequences to IMGT reference sequences was used to assign V, D and J gene segments. For a sequence to be retained, a match of at least six nucleotides was required to both a V gene segment and a J gene segment. A rearrangement was called productive if the CDR3 had no stop codons and remained in frame with V and J, and every other rearrangement was called non-productive. Following IMGT convention, CDR3 was defined as the stretch from the second conserved V-encoded cysteine to the conserved J-encoded phenylalanine. The earlier analysis of more than 450 of the donors excluded sequences that lacked an unambiguous match to a single V gene segment. In an earlier analysis of approximately 590 of the donors, a V segment was called functional when productive rearrangements were above 56.7%, and segregating when the standard deviation between donors exceeded 5%. A statistical classification framework was built to diagnose cytomegalovirus status from the catalog of TCR beta chain sequences. In a later analysis, TCR nucleotide sequences were compared against IMGT/GENE-DB human TR gene sequences so that V and J genes could be assigned. A later analysis assigned CDR3 sequences and most-parsimonious VDJ recombination scenarios with the TCRdist pipeline. A later analysis defined each TCR beta chain by its CDR3 amino acid sequence plus V-gene family, and excluded reads lacking a unique V-gene family. As a way to deal with suspected cross-contamination and a sequencing artifact, a later analysis dropped hundreds of nucleotide sequences that were highly shared and had low generation probability. In a later analysis, a clonal expansion index for each public chain was calculated from normalized within-repertoire ranks of inferred template counts. Generation probabilities in a later analysis came from a VDJ recombination model fitted to out-of-frame rearrangements, and those results were checked against IGoR. A later analysis scored TCR-TCR, TCR-HLA and TCR-CMV co-occurrence with hypergeometric tests, applying a repertoire-size bias correction to TCR pairs. To estimate false discovery rates, a later analysis permuted the HLA or CMV assignments 20 times. In a later analysis, co-occurring TCRs were grouped with DBSCAN, and TCRdist sequence similarity was added when clustering was performed within HLA-allele-positive subsets. Co-occurrence clustering excluded repertoires with fewer than 30,000 or more than 120,000 public chains, plus five with anomalous nucleotide sharing. Sourced from immuneACCESS, this table was stored by TCRdb with only in-frame sequences that have V and J called. A share of the clones is absent; for the studies checked, an unresolved V gene accounts for under half, and the remainder has no known explanation. V, J and clone size are taken as reported in that table, and D and trimming were inferred from the DNA itself. The sample table lists over 70,000 clones, roughly 64% of them with a count of one. 7.5% to 8% of the sample rests with the top ten.

Sequenced material: PBMCs. The sequence came from a middle-aged man in good health and CMV-seropositive.

The DNA is as follows: TGTGCCAGCAGTTTCCGGACTCGTACAAACACTGAAGCTTTCTTT. This encodes CASSFRTRTNTEAFF. The V and J segments used are TRBV6-5 and TRBJ1-1; the D gene assignment is ambiguous. Spanning cysteine to phenylalanine, the CDR3 consists of 15 amino acids. The DNA shown is the 45-base CDR3, in frame from base 1. Via the germline V gene, CDR1 is MNHEY and CDR2 SVGAGI. V and J lose 4 bases and 2 bases, and a span of 14 bases separates them.